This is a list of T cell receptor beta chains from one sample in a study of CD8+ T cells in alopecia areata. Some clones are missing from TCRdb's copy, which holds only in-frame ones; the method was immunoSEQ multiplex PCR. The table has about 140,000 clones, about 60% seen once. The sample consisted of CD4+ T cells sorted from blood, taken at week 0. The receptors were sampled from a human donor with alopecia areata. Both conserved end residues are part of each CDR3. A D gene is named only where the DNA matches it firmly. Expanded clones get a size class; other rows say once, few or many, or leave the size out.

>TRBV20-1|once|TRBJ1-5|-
CSARQGQAQHF
TGCAGTGCTCGCCAGGGGCAAGCCCAGCATTTT
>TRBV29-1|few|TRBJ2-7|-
CSAFREGHEQYF
TGCAGCGCCTTTAGGGAAGGCCACGAGCAGTACTTC
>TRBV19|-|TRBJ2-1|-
CASRRDTSYNEQFF
TGTGCCAGTAGGCGGGACACTTCCTACAATGAGCAGTTCTTC
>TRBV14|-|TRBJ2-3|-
CASSLLDTQYF
TGTGCCAGCAGCCTCCTGGATACGCAGTATTTT
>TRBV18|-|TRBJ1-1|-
CASSPSNTEAFF
TGTGCCAGCTCACCAAGCAACACTGAAGCTTTCTTT
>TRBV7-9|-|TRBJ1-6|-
CASSLGGAYNSPLHF
TGTGCCAGCAGCTTAGGGGGAGCCTATAATTCACCCCTCCACTTT
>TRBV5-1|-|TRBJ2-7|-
CASSPGVLGYEQYF
TGCGCCAGCAGCCCAGGGGTCCTAGGCTACGAGCAGTACTTC
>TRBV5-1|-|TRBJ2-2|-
CASSLYGNTGELFF
TGCGCCAGCAGCTTGTACGGGAACACCGGGGAGCTGTTTTTT
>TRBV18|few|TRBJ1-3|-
CASSPSRTSGNTIYF
TGTGCCAGCTCACCATCCAGAACCTCTGGAAACACCATATATTTT
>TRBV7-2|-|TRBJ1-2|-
CASSTGQSLGGYTF
TGTGCCAGCAGCACCGGACAGTCACTAGGTGGCTACACCTTC
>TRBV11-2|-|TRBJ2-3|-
CASSLGGSPVDTQYF
TGTGCCAGCAGCTTAGGGGGGTCACCCGTAGATACGCAGTATTTT
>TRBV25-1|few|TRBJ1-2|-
CASSEEGLVMVPGGYTF
TGTGCCAGCAGTGAAGAAGGCTTAGTTATGGTCCCGGGGGGCTACACCTTC
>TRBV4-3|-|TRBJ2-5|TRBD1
CASSQDREETQYF
TGCGCCAGCAGCCAGGACAGGGAGGAGACCCAGTACTTC
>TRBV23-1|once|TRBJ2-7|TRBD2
CAPQGTSDSYEQYF
TGCGCTCCCCAGGGCACTAGCGACTCCTACGAGCAGTACTTC
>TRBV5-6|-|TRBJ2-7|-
CASRGDKDYEQYF
TGTGCCAGCAGGGGGGACAAGGATTACGAGCAGTACTTC
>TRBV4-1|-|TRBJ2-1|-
CASSQGSGPYNEQFF
TGCGCCAGCAGCCAAGGCTCGGGGCCCTACAATGAGCAGTTCTTC
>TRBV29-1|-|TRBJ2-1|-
CSVHRGSEQFF
TGCAGCGTTCATAGGGGCAGTGAGCAGTTCTTC
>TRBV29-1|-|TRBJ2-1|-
CSYSRDTDEQFF
TGCAGCTATAGTCGGGATACCGATGAGCAGTTCTTC
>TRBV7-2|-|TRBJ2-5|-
CASSLLETQYF
TGTGCCAGCAGCTTATTGGAGACCCAGTACTTC
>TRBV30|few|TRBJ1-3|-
CAWSAKRTFMGNTIYF
TGTGCCTGGAGCGCGAAACGGACATTCATGGGAAACACCATATATTTT
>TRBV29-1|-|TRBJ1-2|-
CSVGQVGDGYTF
TGCAGCGTTGGACAGGTGGGCGATGGCTACACCTTC
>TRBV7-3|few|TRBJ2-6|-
CASSLVGGGTGANVLTF
TGTGCCAGCAGCTTAGTGGGAGGGGGCACTGGGGCCAACGTCCTGACTTTC
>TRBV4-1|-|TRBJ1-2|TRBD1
CASSQTGGRYTF
TGCGCCAGCAGCCAGACAGGGGGACGCTACACCTTC
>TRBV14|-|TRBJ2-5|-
CASSPLGTGEKTQYF
TGTGCCAGCAGCCCCCTGGGGACGGGCGAGAAGACCCAGTACTTC
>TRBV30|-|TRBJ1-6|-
CAWSVVSSPLHF
TGTGCCTGGAGTGTAGTATCTTCACCCCTCCACTTT
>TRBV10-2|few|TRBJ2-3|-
CASSAETDTQYF
TGCGCCAGCAGTGCGGAGACAGATACGCAGTATTTT
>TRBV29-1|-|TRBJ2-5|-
CSVSPGPQETQYF
TGCAGCGTCAGTCCCGGGCCCCAAGAGACCCAGTACTTC
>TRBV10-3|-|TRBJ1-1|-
CAIRPQTMNTEAFF
TGTGCCATCAGGCCACAGACGATGAACACTGAAGCTTTCTTT
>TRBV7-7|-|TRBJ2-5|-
CASRRGPQETQYF
TGTGCTAGCAGGAGGGGGCCTCAGGAGACCCAGTACTTC
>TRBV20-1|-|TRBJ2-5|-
CSASSGATQYF
TGCAGTGCTAGTTCGGGGGCGACCCAGTACTTC
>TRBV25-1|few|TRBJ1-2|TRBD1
CASSGLGTVIYGYTF
TGTGCCAGCAGTGGGCTCGGGACAGTAATCTATGGCTACACCTTC
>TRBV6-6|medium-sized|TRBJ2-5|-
CASSFRREETQYF
TGTGCCAGCAGTTTCAGGAGAGAAGAGACCCAGTACTTC
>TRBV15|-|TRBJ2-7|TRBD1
CATRDTGGSDEQYF
TGTGCCACCAGGGACACAGGGGGTAGCGACGAGCAGTACTTC
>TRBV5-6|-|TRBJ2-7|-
CASSRLGSSYEQYF
TGTGCCAGCAGCCGACTAGGGAGCTCCTACGAGCAGTACTTC
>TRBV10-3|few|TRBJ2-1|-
CAISERPKGLF
TGTGCCATCAGTGAACGGCCCAAAGGCCTCTTC
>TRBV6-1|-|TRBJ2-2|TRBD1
CASSWGQGATGELFF
TGTGCCAGCAGTTGGGGACAGGGGGCGACCGGGGAGCTGTTTTTT
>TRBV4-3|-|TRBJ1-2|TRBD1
CASSQGQINYGYTF
TGCGCCAGCAGCCAGGGACAGATCAACTATGGCTACACCTTC
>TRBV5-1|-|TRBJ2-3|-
CASSLGIAASTDTQYF
TGCGCCAGCAGCTTGGGGATAGCAGCTAGCACAGATACGCAGTATTTT
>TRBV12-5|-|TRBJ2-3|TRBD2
CASGWTSDRAHDTQYF
TGTGCTAGTGGGTGGACTAGCGATAGGGCACACGATACGCAGTATTTT
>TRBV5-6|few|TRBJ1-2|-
CASSRDRRVYGYTF
TGTGCCAGCAGCAGAGACAGGCGGGTCTATGGCTACACCTTC
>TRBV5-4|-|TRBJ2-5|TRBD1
CASSWGQGTRETQYF
TGTGCCAGCAGCTGGGGACAGGGGACCCGGGAGACCCAGTACTTC
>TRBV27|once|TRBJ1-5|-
CASSLRRASNQPQHF
TGTGCCAGCAGTTTGAGGAGGGCTAGCAATCAGCCCCAGCATTTT
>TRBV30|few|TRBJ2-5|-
CAWSRGSLGETQYF
TGTGCCTGGAGTCGGGGCAGTCTAGGGGAGACCCAGTACTTC
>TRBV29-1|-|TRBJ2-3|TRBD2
CSVGMTSGGAGTQYF
TGCAGCGTTGGAATGACTAGCGGGGGGGCCGGTACGCAGTATTTT
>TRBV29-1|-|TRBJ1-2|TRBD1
CSVGTGGSYGYTF
TGCAGCGTTGGGACAGGGGGCTCCTATGGCTACACCTTC
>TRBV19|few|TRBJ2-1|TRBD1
CASSPRDRGQFF
TGTGCCAGTAGTCCGCGGGACAGGGGGCAGTTCTTC
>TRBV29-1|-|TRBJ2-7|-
CSARGQTYEQYF
TGCAGCGCCCGCGGACAGACCTACGAGCAGTACTTC
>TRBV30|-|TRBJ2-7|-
CAWSAVSYEQYF
TGTGCCTGGAGTGCGGTGTCCTACGAGCAGTACTTC
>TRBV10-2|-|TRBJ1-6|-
CASKDSYNSPLHF
TGCGCCAGCAAAGACTCCTATAATTCACCCCTCCACTTT
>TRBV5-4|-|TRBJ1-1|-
CASSQGGVNTEAFF
TGTGCCAGCAGTCAGGGAGGGGTAAACACTGAAGCTTTCTTT
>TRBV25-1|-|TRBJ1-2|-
CASSEFNGYYGYTF
TGTGCCAGCAGTGAATTTAATGGTTACTATGGCTACACCTTC
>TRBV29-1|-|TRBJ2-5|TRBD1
CSVLRGLETQYF
TGCAGCGTTCTGAGGGGGCTGGAGACCCAGTACTTC
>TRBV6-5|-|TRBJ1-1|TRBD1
CASRRTGGENTEAFF
TGTGCCAGCAGACGAACAGGGGGAGAGAACACTGAAGCTTTCTTT
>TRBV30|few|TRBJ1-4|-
CAWSVTGYNEKLFF
TGTGCCTGGAGTGTAACGGGGTATAATGAAAAACTGTTTTTT
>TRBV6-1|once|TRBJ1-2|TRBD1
CASRAHGTGYGYTF
TGTGCCAGCAGAGCTCACGGGACAGGATATGGCTACACCTTC
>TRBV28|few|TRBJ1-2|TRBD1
CASRTDRNYGYTF
TGTGCCAGCAGAACGGACAGGAACTATGGCTACACCTTC
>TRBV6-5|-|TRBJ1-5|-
CASSWQGNQPQHF
TGTGCCAGCAGCTGGCAGGGCAATCAGCCCCAGCATTTT